The next 17 T cell receptor beta chains were all read from a single sample in a study of blood T cells in healthy people across ages. With a J-beta primer mix and a sample-barcoded 5' primer, a second PCR ran about 6 to 11 cycles. TCRdb ran MiXCR on the 5' RACE reads and lists one entry per CDR3 protein. The data contain over 1,500,000 distinct CDR3 sequences, about two fifths of them singletons. Sequenced material: blood. The origin of the receptors is a human donor in good health.

This clonotype occurred a few times. The chain uses TRBV7-9 and TRBJ2-1, with 7 nucleotides matching TRBD2. V trimming: 2 bases; J trimming: 11 bases; junction bases outside the gene matches: 3. The CDR3 runs to 12 residues. Per the germline V gene, CDR1 is SEHNR and CDR2 is FQNEAQ (reference sequence). CDR3 sequence (DNA): TGTGCCAGCAGCTTACTCGGGACTAAGCAGTTCTTC. It codes for CASSLLGTKQFF. Full variable domain (remainder filled in from reference TRBV7-9 and TRBJ2-1): DTGVSQNPRHKITKRGQNVTFRCDPISEHNRLYWYRQTLGQGPEFLTYFQNEAQLEKSRLLSDRFSAERPKGSFSTLEIQRTEQGDSAMYLCASSLLGTKQFFGPGTRLTVL.

The chain combines TRBV6-5 with TRBJ1-2; 9 positions agree with TRBD1. The V segment lost 4 bases and the J segment 2 bases; nucleotides outside the gene matches: 8. This CDR3 is 16 amino acids long. Germline lookup yields CDR1 MNHEY and CDR2 SVGAGI. The DNA of the CDR3 is TGTGCCAGCAGTTCCATCTACGGGACAGGGAACTATGGCTACACCTTC. Protein sequence: CASSSIYGTGNYGYTF.

This clonotype was recorded a few times. CDR3: CSARDGGKQPQHF. DNA of the CDR3: TGCAGTGCTAGAGACGGGGGTAAACAGCCCCAGCATTTT. This chain links TRBV20-1 with TRBJ1-5, with a weak D call TRBD1 (5 bases). This CDR3 is 13 amino acids long. Germline V gene sequence: CDR1 DFQATT, CDR2 SNEGSKA (reference sequence). The germline V and J ends were trimmed by 0 bases and 7 bases, with 10 bases remaining between them.

J is TRBJ1-2 and V is TRBV4-3, with a tentative D call TRBD1 (6 bases). This CDR3 has 15 amino acids. In germline, CDR1 is LGHNA, CDR2 YSLEER. V was pared by 0 bases and J by 2 bases, with 10 bases between. CDR3 coding DNA: TGCGCCAGCAGCCAAGATATAACAGGGAACTATGGCTACACCTTC. This codes for CASSQDITGNYGYTF.

V gene TRBV4-1 combines with J gene TRBJ2-4; 9 bases line up with TRBD2. The J call may be faulty, since TRBJ2-7 better matches the DNA end. The CDR3 has 15 amino acids. Germline V gene data show CDR1 as MGHRA and CDR2 as YSYEKL. The CDR3 nucleotides are TGCGCCAGCAGCCCCGCGGGGGGGCTTGGATACGAGCAGTACGTC. It translates to CASSPAGGLGYEQYV.

The genes are TRBV6-2 or TRBV6-3 and TRBJ2-3, with D possibly being TRBD1 or TRBD2 (5 bases each). Germline values: CDR1 MNHEY, CDR2 SVGEGT. The CDR3 extends over 17 amino acids. Trimming took 5 bases from V and 2 from J, leaving 20 bases between them. As DNA, the CDR3 is TGTGCCAGCAGTCGGGGCCATTTCGGAGGCAACACAGATACGCAGTATTTT. This gives the protein CASSRGHFGGNTDTQYF.

The chain combines TRBV7-9 with TRBJ1-5; TRBD1 might be the D (6 bases). The CDR3 is made up of 14 amino acids. Germline lookup yields CDR1 SEHNR and CDR2 FQNEAQ (reference sequence). V was trimmed by 5 bases and J by 5 bases, leaving 13 bases between them. CDR3 sequence: CASSLGGLDQPQHF. The DNA of the CDR3 is TGTGCCAGCAGCCTCGGGGGGCTGGATCAGCCCCAGCATTTT. The complete variable domain, with remaining parts taken from reference TRBV7-9 and TRBJ1-5, reads DTGVSQNPRHKITKRGQNVTFRCDPISEHNRLYWYRQTLGQGPEFLTYFQNEAQLEKSRLLSDRFSAERPKGSFSTLEIQRTEQGDSAMYLCASSLGGLDQPQHFGDGTRLSIL.

The table lists this clonotype with a few counts. V is TRBV28 and J is TRBJ1-5; 9 positions agree with TRBD1. This CDR3 region has 16 residues. In germline, CDR1 is MDHEN, CDR2 SYDVKM. Trimming cost V 5 bases and J 5 bases; bases outside gene matches: 10. CDR3 coding DNA: TGTGCCAGCAGTCGATACAGGACAGGGGTGGATCAGCCCCAGCATTTT. It specifies CASSRYRTGVDQPQHF.

The chain joins TRBV11-2 to TRBJ2-1; perhaps D is TRBD1 or TRBD2 (5 bases each). V dropped 8 bases and J dropped 7 bases, with 27 bases sitting between them. Germline V gene data show CDR1 as SGHAT and CDR2 as FQNNGV. The CDR3 extends over 17 amino acids. CDR3 residues: CASRRAPGRDGKNEQFF. The DNA of the CDR3 is TGTGCCAGCCGTAGAGCCCCAGGACGGGACGGTAAAAATGAGCAGTTCTTC.

The J gene is TRBJ1-4, the V gene TRBV10-3; D not resolved. The CDR3 loop spans 15 amino acids. CDR1 and CDR2 from the germline V gene are ENHRY and SYGVKD. The V gene lost 3 bases and the J gene lost 7 bases, with 15 bases spanning the gap. CDR3 loop: CAISEVAGGSEKLFF. In DNA form, the CDR3 reads TGTGCCATCAGTGAAGTGGCAGGAGGGAGTGAAAAACTGTTTTTT.

A few counts support this clonotype. This sequence joins TRBV29-1 and TRBJ2-7; D is unclear. The germline V gene has CDR1 SQVTM and CDR2 ANQGSEA. The CDR3 extends over 12 amino acids. Deletions cut 1 base from V and 2 bases from J, with 6 bases between. Here the CDR3 reads CSVEGPPYEQYF. The CDR3 nucleotides read TGCAGCGTTGAAGGGCCCCCCTACGAGCAGTACTTC.

At least ten counts were recorded for this clonotype. The rearrangement links TRBV9 to TRBJ2-3, with a weak D call TRBD1 (6 bases). V was pared by 5 bases and J by 0 bases, with 10 bases between. CDR3 length equals 14 residues. Germline CDR1 and CDR2: SGDLS and YYNGEE. Here the CDR3 DNA reads TGTGCCAGCAGGACAGGCGCTAGCACAGATACGCAGTATTTT. Amino acids: CASRTGASTDTQYF.

A few counts support this clonotype. V gene TRBV2 combines with J gene TRBJ2-7; D may be TRBD1 (6 bases). Between the trimmed V and J ends, which lost 3 bases and 5 bases, there was a span of 8 bases. Per the germline V gene, CDR1 is SNHLY and CDR2 is FYNNEI. The CDR3 is made up of 12 amino acids. CDR3 DNA: TGTGCCAGCAGTGATAACAGGGACGAGCAGTACTTC. Its protein product is CASSDNRDEQYF. Filled out from reference TRBV2 and TRBJ2-7, the complete variable domain reads EPEVTQTPSHQVTQMGQEVILRCVPISNHLYFYWYRQILGQKVEFLVSFYNNEISEKSEIFDDQFSVERPDGSNFTLKIRSTKLEDSAMYFCASSDNRDEQYFGPGTRLTVT.

The chain joins TRBV5-1 to TRBJ2-5; 11 positions match TRBD2. J lost 4 bases, V lost 0 bases, and 11 bases had no gene match. The CDR3 is 18 amino acids. Germline CDR1 SGHRS, CDR2 YFSETQ. The CDR3 reads CASSLALAGGSCRETQYF. CDR3 nucleotides: TGCGCCAGCAGCTTGGCGCTAGCGGGGGGATCTTGCCGAGAGACCCAGTACTTC.

The chain recombines TRBV9 with TRBJ2-5; D unclear. From germline, CDR1 is SGDLS and CDR2 YYNGEE. CDR3 length: 14 residues. Deletions cut 4 bases from V and 5 bases from J, with 15 bases between. CDR3 loop: CASSPRTSPETQYF. The DNA of the CDR3 is TGTGCCAGCAGCCCCCGAACCAGCCCGGAGACCCAGTACTTC.

This clonotype appeared once. The chain recombines TRBV20-1 with TRBJ2-3, with TRBD2 identical over 10 bases. The germline CDR1 and CDR2 sequences are DFQATT and SNEGSKA (reference sequence). The CDR3 runs 16 residues. Unmatched junction bases numbered 11, after V lost 2 bases and J lost 6 bases. CDR3 sequence reads: CSARIRLAGALDTQYF. CDR3 DNA sequence: TGCAGTGCTAGAATAAGGCTAGCGGGGGCATTGGATACGCAGTATTTT.

This clonotype was counted a few times. The V call is TRBV9, the J call TRBJ2-3, with TRBD2 matching over 8 bases. This CDR3 has 16 amino acids. CDR1 is SGDLS, CDR2 YYNGEE, per germline. Trimming at V came to 0 bases and at J to 5 bases, leaving 8 bases not matched to a gene. Here the CDR3 reads CASSVDGSGEGDTQYF. DNA for the CDR3: TGTGCCAGCAGCGTAGATGGTAGCGGGGAAGGAGATACGCAGTATTTT.